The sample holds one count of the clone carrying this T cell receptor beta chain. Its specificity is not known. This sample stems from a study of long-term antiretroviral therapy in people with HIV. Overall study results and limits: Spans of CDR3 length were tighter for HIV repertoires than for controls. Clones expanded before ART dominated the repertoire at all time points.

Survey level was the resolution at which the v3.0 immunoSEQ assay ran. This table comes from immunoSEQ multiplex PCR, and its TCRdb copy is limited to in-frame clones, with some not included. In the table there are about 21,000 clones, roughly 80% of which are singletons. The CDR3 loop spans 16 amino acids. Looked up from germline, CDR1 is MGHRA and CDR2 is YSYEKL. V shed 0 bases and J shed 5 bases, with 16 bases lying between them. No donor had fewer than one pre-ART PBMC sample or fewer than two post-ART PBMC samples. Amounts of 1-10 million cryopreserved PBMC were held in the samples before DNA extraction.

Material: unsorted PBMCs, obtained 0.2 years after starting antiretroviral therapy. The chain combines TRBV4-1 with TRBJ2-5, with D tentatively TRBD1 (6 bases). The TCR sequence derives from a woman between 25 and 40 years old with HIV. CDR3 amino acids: CASSQDLGAPRETQYF. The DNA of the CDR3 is TGCGCCAGCAGCCAAGATTTGGGGGCCCCGAGGGAGACCCAGTACTTC.